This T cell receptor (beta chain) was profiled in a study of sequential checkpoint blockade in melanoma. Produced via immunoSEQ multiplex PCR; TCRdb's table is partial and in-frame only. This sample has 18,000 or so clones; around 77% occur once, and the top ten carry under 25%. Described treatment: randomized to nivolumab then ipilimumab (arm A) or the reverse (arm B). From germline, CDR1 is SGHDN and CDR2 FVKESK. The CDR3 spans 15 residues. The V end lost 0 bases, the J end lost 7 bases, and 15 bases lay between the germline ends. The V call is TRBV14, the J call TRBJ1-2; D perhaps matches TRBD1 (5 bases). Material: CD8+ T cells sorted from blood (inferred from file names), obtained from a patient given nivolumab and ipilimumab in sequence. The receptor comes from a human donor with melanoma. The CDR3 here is CASSQDQKGYFGYTF. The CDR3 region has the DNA TGTGCCAGCAGCCAAGATCAGAAGGGGTATTTTGGCTACACCTTC.